The 28 T cell receptor beta chains below all came from one sample that was sequenced in a study of lymphopenia after photon versus proton radiotherapy. Method: immunoSEQ multiplex PCR; TCRdb's copy keeps in-frame clones and lacks some. The sample has approximately 65,000 clones, over 70% seen once. Material: peripheral blood, obtained from a patient treated with proton-based radiotherapy. These TCRs come from an elderly man with esophageal cancer.

The chain joins TRBV11-2 to TRBJ2-7; TRBD2 aligns across 11 bases. The ends lost 5 bases at V and 4 bases at J; junction bases unmatched: 4. Per the germline V gene, CDR1 is SGHAT and CDR2 is FQNNGV. This CDR3 has 14 amino acids. This CDR3 reads CASSTSGSFYEQYF. The CDR3 DNA follows: TGTGCCAGCAGCACTAGCGGGAGCTTTTACGAGCAGTACTTC.

The V gene is TRBV4-1, the J gene TRBJ2-1; TRBD2 matches 9 bases. Germline lookup yields CDR1 MGHRA and CDR2 YSYEKL. The CDR3 is made up of 16 amino acids. With 2 bases clipped from V and 5 bases from J, the junction kept 7 bases outside the gene matches. CDR3 region: CASSQILGLANNEQFF. The DNA for the CDR3 is TGCGCCAGCAGCCAAATATTGGGACTAGCCAACAATGAGCAGTTCTTC.

This clone has a handful of counts. This sequence joins TRBV2 and TRBJ2-3; 7 nucleotides agree with TRBD1. Germline V gene sequence: CDR1 SNHLY, CDR2 FYNNEI. V shed 3 bases, J shed 0 bases, and the junction held 3 bases outside the gene matches. This CDR3 is built from 15 residues. CDR3 in DNA: TGTGCCAGCAGTGATCCGGGACAGAGCACAGATACGCAGTATTTT. Translated: CASSDPGQSTDTQYF.

The V gene is TRBV7-9, the J gene TRBJ2-7; D perhaps matches TRBD1 (6 bases). Germline lookup yields CDR1 SEHNR and CDR2 FQNEAQ (reference sequence). The CDR3 contains 14 residues. The V end lost 4 bases, the J end lost 1 base, and 11 bases lay between the germline ends. The DNA of the CDR3 is TGTGCCAGCAGCTCTATGACAGGATCCTACGAGCAGTACTTC. Encoded protein: CASSSMTGSYEQYF. The full variable domain, in which reference TRBV7-9 and TRBJ2-7 provide the parts outside the CDR3, is DTGVSQNPRHKITKRGQNVTFRCDPISEHNRLYWYRQTLGQGPEFLTYFQNEAQLEKSRLLSDRFSAERPKGSFSTLEIQRTEQGDSAMYLCASSSMTGSYEQYFGPGTRLTVT.

The V gene is TRBV12-2, the J gene TRBJ2-7; TRBD1, the table's D call, was not compared with the DNA. TRBV12-2 represents a pseudogene. This CDR3 spans 18 amino acids. The CDR3 sequence is CASRLPRGTAPHSYEQYF. In DNA, the CDR3 is TGTGCAAGTCGCTTGCCCCGTGGGACAGCTCCCCACTCCTACGAGCAGTACTTC.

The V gene is TRBV7-9, the J gene TRBJ2-1; D unresolved. Germline values: CDR1 SEHNR, CDR2 FQNEAQ (reference sequence). V lost 1 base, J lost 0 bases, and 10 bases lay in between. The CDR3 has 16 amino acids. DNA of the CDR3: TGTGCCAGCAGCTTAGGGCACCTGAGCTCCTACAATGAGCAGTTCTTC. The encoded protein is CASSLGHLSSYNEQFF.

The chain recombines TRBV5-5 with TRBJ2-1; the match to TRBD1 covers 11 bases. CDR1 SGHKS and CDR2 YYEKEE come from the germline V gene (reference sequence). This CDR3 has 16 residues. V dropped 4 bases and J dropped 7; count of bases not matched to a gene: 10. This CDR3 is CASSPGTGGIWNEQFF. The CDR3 region has the DNA TGTGCCAGCAGCCCCGGGACAGGGGGAATTTGGAATGAGCAGTTCTTC. Using reference TRBV5-5 and TRBJ2-1 for the parts outside the CDR3, the full variable domain is DAGVTQSPTHLIKTRGQQVTLRCSPISGHKSVSWYQQVLGQGPQFIFQYYEKEERGRGNFPDRFSARQFPNYSSELNVNALLLGDSALYLCASSPGTGGIWNEQFFGPGTRLTVL.

CDR3 in amino acids: CASSKTGFYEQYF. CDR3 in DNA: TGTGCCAGCAGCAAGACAGGATTCTACGAGCAGTACTTC. V gene TRBV5-6 combines with J gene TRBJ2-7, with D possibly matching TRBD1 (6 bases). This CDR3 has 13 residues. Germline V gene data show CDR1 as SGHDT and CDR2 as YYEEEE. V shed 4 bases and J shed 3 bases, with 11 bases lying between them.

The chain recombines TRBV19 with TRBJ2-5; D might be TRBD2 (6 bases). Deletions cut 4 bases from V and 0 bases from J, with 21 bases between. Per germline, CDR1 LNHDA and CDR2 SQIVND (reference sequence). This CDR3 contains 18 residues. DNA for the CDR3: TGTGCCAGTAGTAGTTCTTATAGCGGAGTGGGTTACCAAGAGACCCAGTACTTC. As protein: CASSSSYSGVGYQETQYF.

The rearrangement joins TRBV5-4 to TRBJ2-3; D may correspond to TRBD1 or TRBD2 (5 bases each). The CDR3 has 15 residues. The V gene's germline CDR1 is SGHNT and CDR2 YYREEE (reference sequence). V shed 6 bases and J shed 0 bases, with 14 bases lying between them. CDR3 amino acids: CASTAGTSSTDTQYF. In DNA form, the CDR3 reads TGTGCCAGCACGGCCGGGACGTCTAGCACAGATACGCAGTATTTT.

The rearrangement joins TRBV19 to TRBJ1-1, with 8 bases lining up with TRBD1. This CDR3 has 15 amino acids. Germline V gene data show CDR1 as LNHDA and CDR2 as SQIVND (reference sequence). The trim removed 9 bases at V and 5 bases at J, leaving 14 bases unmatched. CDR3 sequence (DNA): TGTGCCAGCTATCTCGGGGCAGGGGGCAGGACTGAAGCTTTCTTT. This gives the protein CASYLGAGGRTEAFF.

This clone was counted between two and nine times. The genes are TRBV4-1 and TRBJ1-6; no reliable D call. V was trimmed by 0 bases and J by 12 bases, leaving 9 bases between them. This CDR3 has 13 amino acids. The germline gives CDR1 MGHRA, CDR2 YSYEKL. The DNA for the CDR3 is TGCGCCAGCAGCCAAGATGTGGAGGGACCCCTCCACTTT. Protein sequence: CASSQDVEGPLHF.

The genes are TRBV5-1 and TRBJ2-3, with a tentative D call TRBD2 (5 bases). This CDR3 has 15 residues. Germline values: CDR1 SGHRS, CDR2 YFSETQ. Trimming shortened V by 4 bases and J by 1 base, and 13 bases separated the two germline ends. The CDR3 region has the DNA TGCGCCAGCAGCCCGGACTCCTTCGGCACAGATACGCAGTATTTT. It specifies CASSPDSFGTDTQYF.

The J gene is TRBJ2-6, the V gene TRBV18; a weak D match, TRBD2 (6 bases). Per germline, CDR1 KGHSH and CDR2 LQKENI. The CDR3 runs 17 residues. Trimming shortened V by 3 bases and J by 2 bases, and 14 bases separated the two germline ends. The CDR3 DNA reads as TGTGCCAGCTCACCGGCGGGGTGGGGTACTGGGGCCAACGTCCTGACTTTC. This codes for CASSPAGWGTGANVLTF. The full variable domain, in which reference TRBV18 and TRBJ2-6 provide the parts outside the CDR3, is NAGVMQNPRHLVRRRGQEARLRCSPMKGHSHVYWYRQLPEEGLKFMVYLQKENIIDESGMPKERFSAEFPKEGPSILRIQQVVRGDSAAYFCASSPAGWGTGANVLTFGAGSRLTVL.

This rearrangement joins TRBV19 to TRBJ2-5; 7 bases fit TRBD2. Germline V gene lookup returns CDR1 LNHDA and CDR2 SQIVND (reference sequence). The V gene end was trimmed by 3 bases and the J gene end by 5 bases; junction bases not matched to a gene: 12. This CDR3 region has 16 residues. The CDR3 spells CASSIRSRGEMETQYF. In DNA form, the CDR3 reads TGTGCCAGTAGTATCAGGAGCCGGGGGGAAATGGAGACCCAGTACTTC.

CDR3 nucleotide sequence: TGTGCCAGTAGTATTCTCAGGTCGAATCAGCCCCAGCATTTT. Encoded protein: CASSILRSNQPQHF. The chain recombines TRBV19 with TRBJ1-5, with D uncertain. Germline V gene sequence: CDR1 LNHDA, CDR2 SQIVND (reference sequence). The CDR3 is 14 amino acids. Trimming removed 3 bases at V and 4 bases at J, with 10 bases between.

J is TRBJ2-2 and V is TRBV19, with a possible D match to TRBD1 (6 bases). Looked up from germline, CDR1 is LNHDA and CDR2 is SQIVND (reference sequence). This CDR3 is 14 amino acids long. Trimming left V 7 bases short and J 4 bases short, with 13 bases between. The CDR3 bases are TGTGCCAGTAATTACAGGGTCGGCACCGGGGAGCTGTTTTTT. This codes for CASNYRVGTGELFF.

The V and J genes are TRBV6-6 and TRBJ1-5, with D possibly TRBD1 on 5 matching bases. CDR1 is MNHNY and CDR2 is SVGAGI in the germline V gene (reference sequence). The CDR3 sequence is 13 residues long. Trimming cost V 6 bases and J 7 bases, with 13 bases left between them. The CDR3 coding sequence is TGTGCCAGCAGGGGACTCCCGGACCAGCCCCAGCATTTT. Translation: CASRGLPDQPQHF.

The rearrangement links TRBV7-6 to TRBJ1-3; D not certain. The length of the CDR3 is 15 residues. V lost 1 base and J 4 bases, leaving 11 bases between the germline ends. Germline loops: CDR1 SGHVS, CDR2 FNYEAQ. CDR3 in DNA: TGTGCCAGCAGCTTAGATAGAGTAGGAGGAAACACCATATATTTT. Translated: CASSLDRVGGNTIYF.

The chain couples TRBV7-3 to TRBJ1-1; no clear D. V was pared by 2 bases and J by 2 bases, with 6 bases between. In germline, CDR1 is SGHTA, CDR2 FQGTGA. CDR3 length: 13 amino acids. Written as DNA, the CDR3 is TGTGCCAGCAGCTTATGGGGAAACACTGAAGCTTTCTTT. Translating gives CASSLWGNTEAFF.

This chain links TRBV21-1 with TRBJ1-5. TRBV21-1 is tagged as a pseudogene. The CDR3 has 13 amino acids. In nucleotides, the CDR3 is TGTGCCAGCAGCCTAGGGCGAGATCAGCCCCAGCATTTT. As protein: CASSLGRDQPQHF.

The V gene is TRBV30, the J gene TRBJ2-2; 7 positions agree with TRBD2. The V gene's germline CDR1 is GTSNPN and CDR2 SVGIG (reference sequence). This CDR3 spans 13 amino acids. V was pared by 1 base and J by 6 bases, with 2 bases of the junction left unmatched. The chain's CDR3 is CAWSGTSAGELFF. The CDR3 DNA is TGTGCCTGGAGTGGAACTAGCGCCGGGGAGCTGTTTTTT.

V and J are TRBV7-8 and TRBJ2-1; 11 nucleotides align to TRBD1. Germline loops: CDR1 SGHVS, CDR2 FQNEAQ. The junction had 2 bases not matched to a gene; V was cut back by 5 bases and J by 2 bases. CDR3 size: 15 residues. CDR3 DNA sequence: TGTGCCAGCAGCCAGGGACAGGGGGCCTACAATGAGCAGTTCTTC. Its protein is CASSQGQGAYNEQFF.

J is TRBJ2-3 and V is TRBV1. TRBV1 is a pseudogene segment. This CDR3 is built from 17 residues. CDR3 loop: CTSSQDGWVDFTDTQYF. The CDR3, as DNA: TGCACCAGCAGCCAAGATGGGTGGGTAGATTTCACAGATACGCAGTATTTT.

The chain joins TRBV7-2 to TRBJ1-5; a possible D gene is TRBD1 (5 bases). The CDR3 runs 13 residues. V was clipped by 4 bases and J by 7 bases, with 11 bases between them. The germline CDR1 and CDR2 sequences are SGHTA and FQGNSA. CDR3 in amino acids: CASSSAGDQPQHF. The DNA for the CDR3 is TGTGCCAGCAGCTCGGCGGGGGACCAGCCCCAGCATTTT.

This clone was counted once. This chain joins TRBV19 and TRBJ2-2, with D perhaps matching TRBD1 (6 bases). In germline, CDR1 is LNHDA, CDR2 SQIVND (reference sequence). The germline V and J ends were trimmed by 6 bases and 1 base, with 9 bases remaining between them. The CDR3 contains 14 residues. The CDR3 DNA is TGTGCCAGTAGCAGACAGGTGAACACCGGGGAGCTGTTTTTT. Protein sequence: CASSRQVNTGELFF.

This clone is a singleton in its sample. This sequence joins TRBV2 and TRBJ1-5; the D gene is possibly TRBD1 (6 bases). The germline V and J ends were trimmed by 6 bases and 7 bases, with 10 bases remaining between them. Germline V CDR1 and CDR2: SNHLY, FYNNEI. The CDR3 sequence is 12 residues long. This CDR3 reads CASRQGSQPQHF. The CDR3 bases are TGTGCCAGCAGACAGGGTAGCCAGCCCCAGCATTTT.

The rearrangement uses TRBV6-5 and TRBJ2-7; 8 nucleotides line up with TRBD2. Germline values: CDR1 MNHEY, CDR2 SVGAGI. The CDR3 spans 12 residues. The CDR3 is CAVEAGAYEQYF. The CDR3 DNA sequence: TGTGCTGTCGAAGCGGGGGCCTACGAGCAGTACTTC.